These T cell receptor beta chains were read from a single sample in a study of T cell repertoires in cytomegalovirus infection. TCRdb independently ran MiXCR on the reads; one entry per CDR3 protein. The sample carries under 200,000 distinct CDR3 sequences, 8.5% to 10% recorded once. The material sequenced was PBMCs. The source is a human donor in good health (CMV status not recorded). Some clones in this sample may be carry-over from other donors' samples. Both conserved end residues are part of each CDR3. The order of the fields is J gene, D gene, clone size, V gene, CDR3 protein, CDR3 DNA. D genes are given only for firm matches. The size of a clone is reported for some rows only, either as once, few or many, or as a class for expanded clones.

TRBJ2-3	TRBD2	many	TRBV7-2	CASSSLAGGRGTQYF	TGTGCCAGCAGCTCTCTAGCGGGAGGGCGGGGTACGCAGTATTTT
TRBJ2-1	.	.	TRBV20-1	CSARDPLTAGKYNEQFF	TGCAGTGCTAGAGATCCCTTGACGGCGGGAAAATACAATGAGCAGTTCTTC
TRBJ1-4	.	many	TRBV7-3	CASSQEGGRGEKLFF	TGTGCCAGCAGCCAGGAGGGAGGCCGAGGTGAAAAACTGTTTTTT
TRBJ1-5	.	few	TRBV7-9	CASSLTLGQPQHF	TGTGCCAGCAGCCTGACACTTGGTCAGCCCCAGCATTTT
TRBJ2-7	TRBD2	many	TRBV7-9	CASSVGTSGSYEQYF	TGTGCCAGCAGCGTCGGGACTAGCGGATCCTACGAGCAGTACTTC
TRBJ1-5	.	many	TRBV28	CASSLGTGNQPQHF	TGTGCCAGCAGCTTAGGGACGGGCAATCAGCCCCAGCATTTT
TRBJ2-7	.	.	TRBV24-1	CATSYDYAYEQYF	TGTGCCACCAGTTATGATTACGCCTACGAGCAGTACTTC
TRBJ2-7	TRBD2	many	TRBV11-1	CASSFGTSGQEQYF	TGTGCCAGCAGCTTTGGGACTAGCGGGCAGGAGCAGTACTTC
TRBJ2-7	.	.	TRBV23-1	CASTHGASYEQYF	TGCGCCAGCACTCATGGAGCTTCCTACGAGCAGTACTTC
TRBJ2-7	TRBD2	many	TRBV20-1	CSALASGTYEQYF	TGCAGTGCTCTAGCTAGCGGGACCTACGAGCAGTACTTC
TRBJ2-5	TRBD2	many	TRBV7-2	CASSLSTSGGLKRETQYF	TGTGCCAGCAGCTTATCAACTAGCGGGGGGCTGAAGAGGGAGACCCAGTACTTC
TRBJ1-6	.	many	TRBV5-1	CASRTESNSPLHF	TGCGCCAGCCGGACAGAAAGTAATTCACCCCTCCACTTT
TRBJ2-7	TRBD2	few	TRBV7-9	CASSPPPRLAVYEQYF	TGTGCCAGCAGCCCCCCCCCGCGACTAGCGGTCTACGAGCAGTACTTC
TRBJ1-3	.	few	TRBV29-1	CSGGHIGNTIYF	TGCAGCGGCGGGCATATTGGAAACACCATATATTTT
TRBJ2-5	.	few	TRBV11-2	CASSLVPVGETQYF	TGTGCCAGCAGCTTAGTGCCAGTGGGAGAGACCCAGTACTTC
TRBJ2-7	.	.	TRBV2	CASSADFYEQYF	TGTGCCAGCAGTGCGGATTTCTACGAGCAGTACTTC
TRBJ2-1	TRBD2	.	TRBV6-4	CASSVAGGRNEQFF	TGTGCCAGCAGTGTGGCGGGGGGGCGAAATGAGCAGTTCTTC
TRBJ1-1	.	many	TRBV2	CASTASANTEAFF	TGTGCCAGCACAGCATCAGCGAACACTGAAGCTTTCTTT
TRBJ2-2	.	many	TRBV6-1	CASSGRAADTGELFF	TGTGCCAGCAGTGGCAGGGCGGCGGACACCGGGGAGCTGTTTTTT
TRBJ1-2	TRBD1	many	TRBV7-2	CASSFGTQTGGNGYTF	TGTGCCAGCAGCTTTGGGACCCAGACAGGGGGCAATGGCTACACCTTC
TRBJ2-1	TRBD2	many	TRBV28	CASSKTGLAGAAFF	TGTGCCAGCAGCAAAACCGGACTAGCGGGAGCTGCGTTCTTC
TRBJ1-2	.	many	TRBV7-2	CASSLALPGRNYGYTF	TGTGCCAGCAGCTTAGCCCTACCGGGGCGCAACTATGGCTACACCTTC
TRBJ2-1	TRBD1	many	TRBV7-2	CASSLDRGPYNEQFF	TGTGCCAGCAGCTTAGACAGGGGGCCCTACAATGAGCAGTTCTTC
TRBJ1-1	.	.	TRBV5-1	CASSKGHLGLNTEAFF	TGCGCCAGCAGCAAAGGACATTTAGGTCTGAACACTGAAGCTTTCTTT
TRBJ2-6	.	many	TRBV7-2	CASSSTMSGANVLTF	TGTGCCAGCAGCTCCACCATGTCTGGGGCCAACGTCCTGACTTTC
TRBJ2-7	.	.	TRBV11-2	CASSFPGVHEQYF	TGTGCCAGCAGCTTTCCGGGAGTACACGAGCAGTACTTC
TRBJ2-5	.	few	TRBV20-1	CSAGTDGQETQYF	TGCAGTGCCGGGACTGACGGGCAAGAGACCCAGTACTTC
TRBJ2-1	TRBD2	few	TRBV20-1	CSARTGGSNEQFF	TGCAGTGCTAGAACCGGGGGGTCTAATGAGCAGTTCTTC
TRBJ1-1	TRBD1	many	TRBV10-3	CAIRGTARNTEAFF	TGTGCCATCAGGGGGACAGCCAGGAACACTGAAGCTTTCTTT
TRBJ1-2	.	few	TRBV20-1	CSARAQGIHGYTF	TGCAGTGCTAGAGCCCAGGGGATCCACGGCTACACCTTC
TRBJ1-6	.	few	TRBV11-2	CASSFNPQGHSPLHF	TGTGCCAGCAGCTTCAATCCACAGGGACACTCACCCCTCCACTTT
TRBJ1-4	.	many	TRBV11-2	CASSLQGRPNEKLFF	TGTGCCAGCAGCCTTCAGGGTCGGCCTAATGAAAAACTGTTTTTT
TRBJ2-2	.	many	TRBV7-2	CASSLAGRGTGELFF	TGTGCCAGCAGCTTAGCTGGCAGGGGTACCGGGGAGCTGTTTTTT
TRBJ2-1	TRBD1	.	TRBV19	CASSIFAGGDNEQFF	TGTGCCAGTAGTATATTTGCAGGGGGTGACAATGAGCAGTTTTTC
TRBJ1-4	.	once	TRBV12-3/TRBV12-4	CASSFADRNEKLFF	TGTGCCAGCAGCTTCGCGGACAGAAATGAAAAACTGTTTTTT
TRBJ2-1	.	few	TRBV11-2	CASSLVLFGKISYNEQFF	TGTGCCAGCAGCTTAGTGCTCTTTGGGAAGATTTCCTACAATGAGCAGTTCTTC
TRBJ1-6	.	many	TRBV7-2	CASSLDGGGSPLHF	TGTGCCAGCAGCTTAGACGGGGGCGGATCACCCCTCCACTTT
TRBJ2-1	TRBD2	.	TRBV12-3/TRBV12-4	CASTPGGSNNEQFF	TGTGCCAGCACCCCGGGAGGTTCCAACAATGAGCAGTTCTTC
TRBJ1-1	.	many	TRBV28	CASSQLDRIEAFF	TGTGCCAGCAGTCAGCTAGACAGGATTGAAGCTTTCTTT
TRBJ2-2	.	many	TRBV7-6	CASSFGGTNTGELFF	TGTGCCAGCAGCTTTGGCGGGACGAACACCGGGGAGCTGTTTTTT
TRBJ1-5	TRBD1	many	TRBV7-8	CASSLVSGQGVQPQHF	TGTGCCAGCAGCTTAGTTTCTGGACAGGGAGTGCAGCCCCAGCATTTT
TRBJ1-4	.	many	TRBV7-6	CASSSTEGGLFF	TGTGCCAGCAGTTCCACGGAGGGAGGACTGTTTTTT
TRBJ2-7	TRBD2	few	TRBV28	CASRGTSVYEQYF	TGTGCCAGCAGGGGTACTAGCGTCTACGAGCAGTACTTC